This T cell receptor beta chain was captured in a study of a mutant IDH1 vaccine in newly diagnosed glioma. Study information: Vaccinations were initiated 4-6 weeks following radiotherapy alone, or were given together with temozolomide cycles.

Findings and limits, study-wide: The vaccine induced immune responses, and these occurred in 80% to 95% of patients.

A remark on this clone: Its target is not known. At one of its ends the junction is not consistent with the germline gene, which may arise from a read error.

Specified time point: week 11, during vaccination. Doses comprised 300 ug of mutant IDH1 20-mer peptide each, plus topical imiquimod. TCRdb's copy holds only in-frame clones and misses some; the assay was immunoSEQ multiplex PCR. The sample records about 130,000 clones, around four fifths being singletons. CDR1 SQVTM and CDR2 ANQGSEA come from the germline V gene. The CDR3 is 13 amino acids. The TCR sequence derives from a man aged 35 to 55 with glioma. V usage is TRBV29-1 and J usage is TRBJ1-3; D might be TRBD1 (5 bases). This specimen was PBMCs, taken from a glioma patient whose treatment included an IDH1 peptide vaccine. The chain's CDR3 is CSVTGVSGNTICF. DNA for the CDR3: TGCAGCGTTACGGGGGTCTCTGGAAACACCATATGTTTT. The full variable domain, rest sourced from reference TRBV29-1 and TRBJ1-3, is SAVISQKPSRDICQRGTSLTIQCQVDSQVTMMFWYRQQPGQSLTLIATANQGSEATYESGFVIDKFPISRPNLTFSTLTVSNMSPEDSSIYLCSVTGVSGNTICFGEGSWLTVV.